This T cell receptor (beta chain) was identified in a study of a mutant IDH1 vaccine in newly diagnosed glioma. The data were produced by immunoSEQ multiplex PCR, yet TCRdb's version contains in-frame clones alone and is incomplete. Among some 26,000 clones listed, roughly 80% were seen once. A note on this clone: Its antigen is unidentified.

The V gene's germline CDR1 is SGHDT and CDR2 YYEEEE. With 4 bases removed from V and 6 bases from J, the gap between germline ends came to 20 bases. This CDR3 is 15 amino acids long. Stated time point: week 23, last vaccination. One vaccine dose held 300 ug of mutant IDH1 20-mer peptide and came with topical imiquimod. General study findings and limits: Changes in top peripheral clonotypes did not appear linked to pseudoprogression.

The genes are TRBV5-6 and TRBJ2-7; D is ambiguous. This sequence originates from a woman aged 30 to 39 with glioma. The material sequenced was PBMCs, taken from a glioma patient whose treatment included an IDH1 peptide vaccine. The CDR3 reads CASSPEIFSGSEQYF. CDR3 nucleotide sequence: TGTGCCAGCAGCCCCGAGATATTTTCTGGGTCCGAGCAGTACTTC. Together with reference TRBV5-6 and TRBJ2-7, the CDR3 gives the full variable domain: DAGVTQSPTHLIKTRGQQVTLRCSPKSGHDTVSWYQQALGQGPQFIFQYYEEEERQRGNFPDRFSGHQFPNYSSELNVNALLLGDSALYLCASSPEIFSGSEQYFGPGTRLTVT.